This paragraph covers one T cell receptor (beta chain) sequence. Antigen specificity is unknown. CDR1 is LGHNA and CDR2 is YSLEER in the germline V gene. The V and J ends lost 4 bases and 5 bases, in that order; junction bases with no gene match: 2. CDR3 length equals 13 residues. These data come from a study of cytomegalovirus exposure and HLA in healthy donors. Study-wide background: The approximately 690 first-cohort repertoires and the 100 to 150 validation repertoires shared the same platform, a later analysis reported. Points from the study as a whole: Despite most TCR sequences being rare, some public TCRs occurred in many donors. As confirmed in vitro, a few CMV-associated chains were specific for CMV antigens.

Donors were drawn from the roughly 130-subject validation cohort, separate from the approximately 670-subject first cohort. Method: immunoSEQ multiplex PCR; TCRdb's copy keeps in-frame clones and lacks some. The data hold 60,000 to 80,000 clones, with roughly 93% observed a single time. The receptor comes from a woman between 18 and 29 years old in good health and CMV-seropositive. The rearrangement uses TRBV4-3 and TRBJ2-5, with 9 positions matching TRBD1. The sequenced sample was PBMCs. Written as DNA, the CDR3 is TGCGCCAGCAGCCGAGACAGGGGGGAGACCCAGTACTTC. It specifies CASSRDRGETQYF.